These 25 T cell receptor beta chains originate from one sample sequenced in a study of cytomegalovirus exposure and HLA in healthy donors. PCR used 60 Vbeta primers and 13 Jbeta primers. The repertoire was sequenced with immunoSEQ multiplex PCR; TCRdb's copy has only in-frame clones and lacks some. This table holds around 62,000 clones, around 80% found once. Sample: PBMCs. The receptor set was obtained from a man between 35 and 55 years old in good health and CMV-seronegative.

The V and J genes are TRBV5-4 and TRBJ2-5; D is possibly TRBD2 (5 bases). The J call is uncertain, as TRBJ2-7 better fits the DNA end. CDR1 SGHNT and CDR2 YYREEE come from the germline V gene (reference sequence). This CDR3 is built from 15 residues. In nucleotides, the CDR3 is TGTGCCAGCGCCCGAGCAGGACTTGAAGGATCCGAGCAGTACTTC. Translation: CASARAGLEGSEQYF.

The rearrangement uses TRBV19 and TRBJ1-5, with D maybe TRBD1 (6 bases). The CDR3 runs to 16 residues. Per germline, CDR1 LNHDA and CDR2 SQIVND (reference sequence). Between the trimmed V and J ends, which lost 6 bases and 0 bases, there was a span of 15 bases. As DNA, the CDR3 is TGTGCCAGTAGCCCTGGACAGATTTATAGCAATCAGCCCCAGCATTTT. This gives the protein CASSPGQIYSNQPQHF.

This chain uses TRBV7-9 with TRBJ2-7; maybe TRBD1 (6 bases). CDR1 is SEHNR, CDR2 FQNEAQ, per germline (reference sequence). V lost 3 bases and J lost 0, with 12 bases in between. The CDR3 consists of 15 residues. The CDR3 DNA reads TGTGCCAGCAGCTTCCCGGGACAAGGCTCCTACGAGCAGTACTTC. This translates into CASSFPGQGSYEQYF. The full variable domain, with the rest looked up from reference TRBV7-9 and TRBJ2-7, is DTGVSQNPRHKITKRGQNVTFRCDPISEHNRLYWYRQTLGQGPEFLTYFQNEAQLEKSRLLSDRFSAERPKGSFSTLEIQRTEQGDSAMYLCASSFPGQGSYEQYFGPGTRLTVT.

This sequence joins TRBV6-1 and TRBJ2-7, with D tentatively TRBD1 (5 bases). The CDR3 has 12 residues. Per the germline V gene, CDR1 is MNHNS and CDR2 is SASEGT. The V gene lost 6 bases and the J gene lost 3 bases, with 9 bases spanning the gap. CDR3 in amino acids: CASRQGDYEQYF. The CDR3 region has the DNA TGTGCCAGCAGGCAGGGTGACTACGAGCAGTACTTC.

V and J are TRBV9 and TRBJ1-1; 8 positions agree with TRBD1. The CDR3 is made up of 15 amino acids. V was pared by 1 base and J by 6 bases, with 8 bases of the junction left unmatched. CDR1 SGDLS and CDR2 YYNGEE come from the germline V gene. The CDR3 loop is CASSVWTGQGPEAFF. CDR3 sequence (DNA): TGTGCCAGCAGCGTATGGACAGGGCAAGGACCTGAAGCTTTCTTT.

A note on this clone: The junction does not match germline at one end; this may be a read error. The gene calls are TRBV28 and TRBJ1-1, with TRBD1 matching over 10 bases. There are 15 residues in the CDR3. Germline-derived CDR1 and CDR2 are MDHEN and SYDVKM. The CDR3 loop is CASSSPDRGNSEAFF. The CDR3 coding sequence is TGTGCCAGCAGTTCCCCGGACAGGGGGAACAGTGAAGCTTTCTTT. The whole variable domain, remainder taken from reference TRBV28 and TRBJ1-1, is DVKVTQSSRYLVKRTGEKVFLECVQDMDHENMFWYRQDPGLGLRLIYFSYDVKMKEKGDIPEGYSVSREKKERFSLILESASTNQTSMYLCASSSPDRGNSEAFFGQGTRLTVV.

J is TRBJ2-1 and V is TRBV19; D may be TRBD2 (5 bases). Germline V gene data show CDR1 as LNHDA and CDR2 as SQIVND (reference sequence). The CDR3 consists of 13 residues. Trimming removed 3 bases from V and 9 bases from J, with 12 bases in between. The CDR3, as DNA: TGTGCCAGTAGTATGGGGAGAGATAGTGAGCAGTTCTTC. Protein: CASSMGRDSEQFF.

The rearrangement uses TRBV7-7 and TRBJ1-1; no definite D call. V was cut by 5 bases and J by 1 base, with 8 bases left in between. The CDR3 consists of 13 residues. The germline CDR1 and CDR2 sequences are SSHAT and FNYEAQ (reference sequence). The CDR3 nucleotides read TGTGCCAGCAGCCTCCGGGAGAACACTGAAGCTTTCTTT. Translated, it gives CASSLRENTEAFF.

The chain combines TRBV5-8 with TRBJ2-5; weak D call: TRBD1 (6 bases). Germline assignment: CDR1 SGHTS and CDR2 YDEGEE. The CDR3 runs to 18 residues. V was clipped by 6 bases and J by 2 bases, with 26 bases between them. This CDR3 reads CASTSTLNRAKIQETQYF. The CDR3, as DNA: TGTGCCAGCACATCGACCCTAAACAGGGCGAAAATTCAAGAGACCCAGTACTTC. The whole variable domain, remainder taken from reference TRBV5-8 and TRBJ2-5, is EAGVTQSPTHLIKTRGQQATLRCSPISGHTSVYWYQQALGLGLQFLLWYDEGEERNRGNFPPRFSGRQFPNYSSELNVNALELEDSALYLCASTSTLNRAKIQETQYFGPGTRLLVL.

The chain uses TRBV2 and TRBJ1-5; 8 bases align to TRBD1. The CDR3 covers 13 residues. V trimming: 4 bases; J trimming: 5 bases; junction bases outside the gene matches: 1. Germline V gene lookup returns CDR1 SNHLY and CDR2 FYNNEI. The CDR3 here is CASSGRGHQPQHF. CDR3 DNA sequence: TGTGCCAGCAGTGGCAGGGGGCATCAGCCCCAGCATTTT.

This chain joins TRBV5-1 and TRBJ2-5; TRBD2 agrees at 9 bases. Trimming cost V 2 bases and J 0 bases; bases outside gene matches: 8. This CDR3 is 17 amino acids long. Germline-derived CDR1 and CDR2 are SGHRS and YFSETQ. The CDR3 loop reads CASSFGTSSKYQETQYF. The CDR3 DNA reads as TGCGCCAGCAGCTTTGGGACTAGCTCGAAGTACCAAGAGACCCAGTACTTC.

This chain uses TRBV7-6 with TRBJ2-7, with 11 bases matching TRBD1. The V gene's germline CDR1 is SGHVS and CDR2 FNYEAQ. The CDR3 consists of 15 residues. With V trimmed by 4 bases and J by 2 bases, 4 bases remained unmatched. CDR3 nucleotide sequence: TGTGCCAGCAGCTCCCGGACAGGGGGCCCCTACGAGCAGTACTTC. Encoded protein: CASSSRTGGPYEQYF.

The chain combines TRBV5-1 with TRBJ2-7; 7 bases fit TRBD1. V dropped 0 bases and J dropped 9; count of bases not matched to a gene: 12. The CDR3 contains 15 residues. CDR1 SGHRS and CDR2 YFSETQ come from the germline V gene. CDR3 bases: TGCGCCAGCAGCTTGGACAGGGGAGCCCGAAGCTCGCAGTACTTC. It codes for CASSLDRGARSSQYF. The full variable domain, completed using reference TRBV5-1 and TRBJ2-7, is KAGVTQTPRYLIKTRGQQVTLSCSPISGHRSVSWYQQTPGQGLQFLFEYFSETQRNKGNFPGRFSGRQFSNSRSEMNVSTLELGDSALYLCASSLDRGARSSQYFGPGTRLTVT.

The chain carries TRBV7-9 and TRBJ2-7; 7 bases are shared with TRBD2. This CDR3 comprises 14 residues. Germline V gene lookup returns CDR1 SEHNR and CDR2 FQNEAQ (reference sequence). V gave up 4 bases and J gave up 5 bases; unmatched junction bases: 8. CDR3 DNA: TGTGCCAGCAGCTCATATGGGGGGGAGGACGAGCAGTACTTC. Its protein is CASSSYGGEDEQYF.

J is TRBJ2-7 and V is TRBV10-3; D possibly corresponds to TRBD2 (6 bases). The V gene's germline CDR1 is ENHRY and CDR2 SYGVKD. The CDR3 spans 14 residues. The V end was cut by 2 bases, the J end by 2 bases, with 10 bases between. The CDR3 spells CAISEGGATYEQYF. CDR3 DNA sequence: TGTGCCATCAGTGAGGGCGGGGCGACCTACGAGCAGTACTTC.

This chain's CDR3 is CASSSGTPTYSNQPQHF. CDR3 in DNA: TGTGCCAGCAGCTCCGGGACACCGACATATAGCAATCAGCCCCAGCATTTT. This rearrangement joins TRBV7-9 to TRBJ1-5; D perhaps matches TRBD1 (6 bases). V lost 4 bases and J 0 bases, leaving 16 bases between the germline ends. The CDR3 contains 17 residues. Germline V lookup: CDR1 SEHNR, CDR2 FQNEAQ (reference sequence).

This chain connects TRBV14 to TRBJ2-7; 9 nucleotides line up with TRBD1. V lost 0 bases, J lost 1 base, and 1 base stayed unmatched. The CDR3 runs to 15 residues. Germline V CDR1 and CDR2: SGHDN, FVKESK. CDR3 amino acids: CASSQDGTGSYEQYF. The DNA for the CDR3 is TGTGCCAGCAGCCAAGATGGGACAGGGTCCTACGAGCAGTACTTC.

The chain recombines TRBV28 with TRBJ1-2; D gene uncertain. V was trimmed by 5 bases and J by 0 bases, leaving 4 bases between them. The CDR3 runs 12 residues. In germline, CDR1 is MDHEN, CDR2 SYDVKM. In DNA form, the CDR3 reads TGTGCCAGCAGTCCCACTAACTATGGCTACACCTTC. Protein: CASSPTNYGYTF.

The chain uses TRBV6-5 and TRBJ2-2, with a weak D call TRBD2 (6 bases). The CDR3 is 13 residues long. Germline V gene sequence: CDR1 MNHEY, CDR2 SVGAGI. V lost 9 bases to trimming and J lost 1 base, with 9 bases between them. The CDR3: CASGRMNTGELFF. The CDR3 nucleotides read TGTGCCAGTGGGAGGATGAACACCGGGGAGCTGTTTTTT.

The J gene is TRBJ2-5, the V gene TRBV5-1, with TRBD1 matching 11 bases. This CDR3 contains 16 residues. From germline, CDR1 is SGHRS and CDR2 YFSETQ. The V gene end was trimmed by 1 base and the J gene end by 3 bases; junction bases not matched to a gene: 5. CDR3 amino acids: CASSLRGQGAKETQYF. DNA for the CDR3: TGCGCCAGCAGCTTGCGCGGACAGGGGGCCAAAGAGACCCAGTACTTC. Looking up the rest from reference TRBV5-1 and TRBJ2-5 gives the full variable domain: KAGVTQTPRYLIKTRGQQVTLSCSPISGHRSVSWYQQTPGQGLQFLFEYFSETQRNKGNFPGRFSGRQFSNSRSEMNVSTLELGDSALYLCASSLRGQGAKETQYFGPGTRLLVL.

The chain combines TRBV5-1 with TRBJ2-7; 7 nucleotides match TRBD1. CDR3 length: 15 residues. CDR1 SGHRS and CDR2 YFSETQ come from the germline V gene. V dropped 4 bases and J dropped 0; count of bases not matched to a gene: 7. The CDR3 protein is CASSLTGQSSYEQYF. CDR3 nucleotides: TGCGCCAGCAGCCTCACGGGACAGAGCTCCTACGAGCAGTACTTC.

A remark on this clone: Germline and junction disagree at one end, which may indicate a read error. J is TRBJ2-7 and V is TRBV7-9, with TRBD2 matching 10 bases. Germline CDR1 reads SEHNR; CDR2 reads FQNEAQ (reference sequence). This CDR3 is built from 17 residues. The CDR3 nucleotides read TGTTCCAGCAGCTTAGCGTACGGACTAGCGGACTCCTACGAGCAGTACTTC. This translates into CSSSLAYGLADSYEQYF.

The chain couples TRBV5-8 to TRBJ1-5; no clear D. Germline V gene data show CDR1 as SGHTS and CDR2 as YDEGEE. CDR3 length: 15 amino acids. The V end lost 4 bases, the J end lost 1 base, and 12 bases lay between the germline ends. In DNA form, the CDR3 reads TGTGCCAGCAGCCCAGGCCGTCGGAGCAATCAGCCCCAGCATTTT. This codes for CASSPGRRSNQPQHF.

This clone was seen only once. In nucleotides, the CDR3 is TGCAGCGCTCGTCGCCCAACTAGCGGGGGTTCCTACGAGCAGTACTTC. The encoded protein is CSARRPTSGGSYEQYF. This rearrangement joins TRBV29-1 to TRBJ2-7; 11 bases line up with TRBD2. Germline values: CDR1 SQVTM, CDR2 ANQGSEA. The CDR3 contains 16 residues. Trimming removed 7 bases from V and 1 base from J; junction bases left unmatched: 12.

In the case of this clone: The same CDR3 can be traced to other DNA sequences in this sample. This chain uses TRBV7-5 with TRBJ2-7; TRBD2 is taken as the D call from the table, unchecked against the DNA. TRBV7-5 is a documented pseudogene. The CDR3 totals 13 residues. The CDR3 DNA reads as TGTGTCAGAAGCAACCGGGAGCCCTACGAACAGTACTTC. Protein: CVRSNREPYEQYF.